This TCR beta chain came from a study of cytotoxic CD8 clonotypes in ibrutinib-treated CLL. Study results and caveats: Treatment left the uncommon public clonotypes either contracted or stable in frequency.

The CDR3 totals 15 residues. CDR1 is MNHNS, CDR2 SASEGT, per germline. Profiled with immunoSEQ multiplex PCR; TCRdb holds only in-frame clones, not every one. The table includes roughly 160,000 clones, more than 75% detected once. There are a few counts of this clone. Its antigen is unknown. Its ends do not fully match the called genes, so a read error is possible. Sequenced material: PBMCs, taken after 12 months of ibrutinib treatment. This sequence originates from a human donor with chronic lymphocytic leukemia. The chain combines TRBV6-1 with TRBJ1-5; 10 bases fit TRBD1. CDR3 sequence: CASSSLTGGKQPQHF. The CDR3 nucleotides read TGTGCCAGCAGTTCCTTGACAGGGGGCAAACAGCCCCAGCATTTT.